This T cell receptor beta chain was sequenced for a study of cytomegalovirus exposure and HLA in healthy donors. Looking at the study overall: In a previous analysis, 120 million or so unique TCR beta sequences were found from 150 million to 200 million T cells. Counted in an early data release were approximately 85 million unique TCRs from HLA-typed donors. Within the Caucasian-associated ancestry cluster were roughly 81% of the 398 genotyped donors.

In the PCR, 60 Vbeta and 13 Jbeta primers were used. Libraries were prepared by immunoSEQ multiplex PCR; TCRdb keeps only in-frame clonotypes and omits some of them. The sample includes about 170,000 clones, 80% to 90% of them seen just once. The source is a young woman in good health and CMV-seronegative. Sample: PBMCs.

The CDR3 DNA reads TGTGCCAGCAGTTCCTTGACTAGCGGCTACAATGAGCAGTTCTTC. It encodes CASSSLTSGYNEQFF. The chain couples TRBV27 to TRBJ2-1; the match to TRBD2 covers 9 bases. The CDR3 has 15 amino acids. After removal of 4 bases from V and 3 bases from J, the junction contained 4 bases not matched to a gene. Germline lookup yields CDR1 MNHEY and CDR2 SMNVEV (reference sequence).